This T cell receptor beta chain was observed in a study of radiotherapy plus CTLA-4 blockade in lung cancer. General study findings and limits: Early blood T cell clone changes and increased post-radiation serum interferon-beta were reportedly the strongest response predictors.

Clones were read by immunoSEQ multiplex PCR, and TCRdb kept only the in-frame ones, dropping some. The sample gives 95,000 to 150,000 clones, just under 90% of which show up once; 5.5% to 8.5% is in the top ten. This CDR3 has 13 amino acids. Between the trimmed V and J ends, which lost 2 bases and 4 bases, there was a span of 8 bases. The V gene's germline CDR1 is KGHSH and CDR2 LQKENI. As concerns this clone: No antigen is known for it.

The chain links TRBV18 to TRBJ2-5; unclear D gene. The clonotype originates from a human donor with non-small cell lung cancer that progressed on radiotherapy plus ipilimumab. The sequences come from peripheral blood, collected from a patient treated with radiotherapy plus ipilimumab. As DNA, the CDR3 is TGTGCCAGCTCACCAGAGGTAGGAGAGACCCAGTACTTC. Its protein is CASSPEVGETQYF.